This T cell receptor beta chain was recorded in a study of blood T cell repertoires in COVID-19. Overall study context: PBMCs, B-cell-depleted T cells, or T cells provided the cDNA or gDNA that made up the material.

This table comes from immunoSEQ multiplex PCR, and its TCRdb copy is limited to in-frame clones, with some not included. The data contain roughly 250,000 clones, roughly 90% of them singletons. V lost 7 bases, J lost 4 bases, and 16 bases lay in between. CDR3 length equals 14 residues. Germline-derived CDR1 and CDR2 are LNHDA and SQIVND (reference sequence). Sequenced input: PBMCs or T cells enriched from blood (not recorded which). The TCR was taken from a woman aged 40-49 years with acute COVID-19. The chain joins TRBV19 to TRBJ1-2; possible D gene TRBD1, 5 bases. CDR3 amino acids: CASTLDNRVYGYTF. CDR3 DNA: TGTGCCAGTACCCTGGACAACCGGGTCTATGGCTACACCTTC.